Each of the 20 T cell receptor beta chains below was sequenced from the same sample in a study of CD8+ T cells in alopecia areata. Extracted RNA was reverse transcribed into cDNA, the sequencing template. TCRdb's table, derived via immunoSEQ multiplex PCR, lists solely in-frame clones and lacks some. The sample contains fewer than 250,000 clones, 35% to 40% of which appear only once. Described treatment: oral pan-JAK inhibitor, 5-10 mg twice daily. The starting material was CD4+ T cells sorted from blood, obtained at approximately week 31, from a patient treated with tofacitinib. These receptors all come from a human donor with alopecia areata.

The chain joins TRBV27 to TRBJ1-4; a possible D gene is TRBD1 (5 bases). Trimming took off 10 bases at V and 2 bases at J, with 11 bases between the two ends. The germline V gene has CDR1 MNHEY and CDR2 SMNVEV (reference sequence). The CDR3 covers 13 residues. This CDR3 is CATGQRTNEKLFF. As DNA, the CDR3 is TGTGCCACCGGACAAAGGACTAATGAAAAACTGTTTTTT.

V gene TRBV7-9 combines with J gene TRBJ2-3; TRBD2 matches at 8 bases. This CDR3 spans 16 amino acids. Germline V gene sequence: CDR1 SEHNR, CDR2 FQNEAQ (reference sequence). V lost 4 bases to trimming and J lost 0 bases; unmatched junction nucleotides: 6. Here the CDR3 DNA reads TGTGCCAGCAGCTCCTTAGCGGGGCATAGCACAGATACGCAGTATTTT. Its translation is CASSSLAGHSTDTQYF.

This clone was seen repeatedly, ten times or more. This sequence joins TRBV14 and TRBJ2-1; no firm D call. CDR3 length equals 15 residues. CDR1 is SGHDN, CDR2 FVKESK, per germline. Between the trimmed V and J ends, which lost 3 bases and 7 bases, there was a span of 16 bases. Written as DNA, the CDR3 is TGTGCCAGCAGCCAGGCGGACGGACCGTGGAATGAGCAGTTCTTC. Its protein is CASSQADGPWNEQFF.

This clone was counted between two and nine times. The chain has TRBV7-9 and TRBJ2-4; D possibly matches TRBD1 or TRBD2 (5 bases each). Looked up from germline, CDR1 is SEHNR and CDR2 is FQNEAQ (reference sequence). V was trimmed by 1 base and J by 1 base, leaving 17 bases between them. The CDR3 loop spans 18 amino acids. The CDR3 DNA follows: TGTGCCAGCAGCTTAGGGGCCCCAGGGAGATGGGCCAAAAACATTCAGTACTTC. It codes for CASSLGAPGRWAKNIQYF.

The V gene is TRBV30, the J gene TRBJ1-3; tentative D call: TRBD1 (6 bases). CDR3 length: 15 amino acids. V lost 0 bases to trimming and J lost 8 bases, with 17 bases between them. Germline assignment: CDR1 GTSNPN and CDR2 SVGIG (reference sequence). In DNA, the CDR3 is TGTGCCTGGAGTGTTAAGGGGGTGAACATCGACACCATATATTTT. This translates into CAWSVKGVNIDTIYF.

There are a few counts of this clone. The chain employs TRBV5-1 and TRBJ1-6, with 8 bases aligning to TRBD1. The CDR3 consists of 16 residues. The trim removed 9 bases at V and 9 bases at J, leaving 17 bases unmatched. CDR1 and CDR2 from the germline V gene are SGHRS and YFSETQ. The CDR3 spells CATKAWTGTIGSPLHF. In nucleotides, the CDR3 is TGCGCCACCAAAGCCTGGACAGGGACGATCGGTTCACCCCTCCACTTT.

This clone was seen only a few times. V is TRBV5-1 and J is TRBJ2-5, with a tentative D call TRBD2 (5 bases). The CDR3 loop spans 12 amino acids. In germline, CDR1 is SGHRS, CDR2 YFSETQ. The germline V and J ends were trimmed by 7 bases and 5 bases, with 12 bases remaining between them. CDR3 DNA sequence: TGCGCCAGCGGACTCCTGGGGGAGACCCAGTACTTC. Protein sequence: CASGLLGETQYF.

The chain is built from TRBV5-6 and TRBJ2-3; 7 bases fit TRBD2. CDR1 and CDR2 from the germline V gene are SGHDT and YYEEEE. Unmatched junction bases numbered 10, after V lost 4 bases and J lost 5 bases. This CDR3 has 15 amino acids. The CDR3 DNA reads TGTGCCAGCAGCCGGGCGGGAGTCGCTAAAGATACGCAGTATTTT. This codes for CASSRAGVAKDTQYF. The variable domain in full, with the rest retrieved from reference TRBV5-6 and TRBJ2-3, is DAGVTQSPTHLIKTRGQQVTLRCSPKSGHDTVSWYQQALGQGPQFIFQYYEEEERQRGNFPDRFSGHQFPNYSSELNVNALLLGDSALYLCASSRAGVAKDTQYFGPGTRLTVL.

This chain links TRBV9 with TRBJ2-1; 8 nucleotides align to TRBD1. The trim removed 4 bases at V and 1 base at J, leaving 16 bases unmatched. The CDR3 consists of 19 residues. Germline V lookup: CDR1 SGDLS, CDR2 YYNGEE. The CDR3 DNA follows: TGTGCCAGCAGCCCCCAGACAGGGGCCCTTCGCTTTTCCTACAATGAGCAGTTCTTC. It yields the protein CASSPQTGALRFSYNEQFF.

This clone has at least ten counts. This chain joins TRBV18 and TRBJ2-1; D remains unclear. Germline V CDR1 and CDR2: KGHSH, LQKENI. V lost 1 base, J lost 5 bases, and 12 bases lay in between. The CDR3 has 15 residues. The CDR3 here is CASSPLEALHNEQFF. The CDR3 bases are TGTGCCAGCTCACCACTCGAAGCCCTTCACAATGAGCAGTTCTTC.

This clone has just one count. This chain links TRBV27 with TRBJ2-7; 9 bases are a match to TRBD2. Germline values: CDR1 MNHEY, CDR2 SMNVEV (reference sequence). V shed 4 bases, J shed 1 base, and the junction held 5 bases outside the gene matches. The CDR3 totals 15 residues. The CDR3 DNA is TGTGCCAGCAGTTCGACTAGCGGAAAATCCTACGAGCAGTACTTC. It yields the protein CASSSTSGKSYEQYF.

This chain connects TRBV2 to TRBJ2-3; D may be TRBD2 (6 bases). Germline CDR1 SNHLY, CDR2 FYNNEI. Between the trimmed V and J ends, which lost 7 bases and 8 bases, there was a span of 13 bases. The CDR3 loop spans 12 amino acids. The CDR3 DNA reads as TGTGCCAGCACTGCGGACTATTCTACGCAGTATTTT. Encoded protein: CASTADYSTQYF.

This chain joins TRBV10-3 and TRBJ2-7, with 9 bases matching TRBD2. This CDR3 has 15 residues. CDR1 is ENHRY, CDR2 SYGVKD, per germline. V was clipped by 8 bases and J by 0 bases; unmatched bases: 8. The CDR3 sequence: CAIAVAGGSSYEQYF. As DNA, the CDR3 is TGTGCCATCGCGGTCGCGGGAGGGTCCTCCTACGAGCAGTACTTC.

This chain links TRBV10-3 with TRBJ2-5; weak D call: TRBD2 (5 bases). Trimming removed 0 bases from V and 7 bases from J, with 15 bases in between. Germline lookup yields CDR1 ENHRY and CDR2 SYGVKD. This CDR3 comprises 15 residues. The CDR3 reads CAISESDKVEGTQYF. For the CDR3, the DNA is TGTGCCATCAGTGAGTCTGATAAGGTAGAGGGGACCCAGTACTTC.

The rearrangement joins TRBV5-1 to TRBJ1-2, with TRBD1 matching over 7 bases. The germline V gene encodes CDR1 SGHRS and CDR2 YFSETQ. J gave up 8 bases and V 4 bases, and 17 bases lay outside the gene matches. The CDR3 has 16 residues. DNA for the CDR3: TGCGCCAGCAGCACCCAAACAGGGGCCGGAGCTACGGGCTACACCTTC. It specifies CASSTQTGAGATGYTF.

The chain combines TRBV5-6 with TRBJ1-2; no reliable D call. Deletions cut 6 bases from V and 4 bases from J, with 16 bases between. This CDR3 spans 14 amino acids. Germline V gene lookup returns CDR1 SGHDT and CDR2 YYEEEE. The CDR3 DNA is TGTGCCAGCACCATGGACCAAGGAATCTATGGCTACACCTTC. It codes for CASTMDQGIYGYTF.

This clone was seen only a few times. This chain connects TRBV21-1 to TRBJ2-7; the D call TRBD1 from the table was never checked on the DNA. TRBV21-1 is designated a pseudogene. CDR3 length: 14 amino acids. CDR3 residues: CASSYRDRGYEQYF. The DNA for the CDR3 is TGTGCCAGCAGCTACCGGGACAGGGGCTACGAGCAGTACTTC.

The chain recombines TRBV5-4 with TRBJ2-7; TRBD2 is a possible D gene (6 bases). V dropped 5 bases and J dropped 1 base, with 10 bases sitting between them. The CDR3 consists of 13 residues. Germline loops: CDR1 SGHNT, CDR2 YYREEE (reference sequence). In DNA, the CDR3 is TGTGCCAGCAGACGGGACTCTTCCTACGAGCAGTACTTC. This encodes CASRRDSSYEQYF.

This clone was seen more than once but under ten times. The V and J genes are TRBV6-1 and TRBJ1-1, with D perhaps TRBD1 (5 bases). This CDR3 is built from 14 residues. Germline V gene sequence: CDR1 MNHNS, CDR2 SASEGT. V lost 3 bases, J lost 0 bases, and 8 bases lay in between. CDR3: CASSDRGLNTEAFF. In DNA, the CDR3 is TGTGCCAGCAGTGATCGGGGGTTGAACACTGAAGCTTTCTTT.

The chain is built from TRBV10-3 and TRBJ2-7, with 12 nucleotides matching TRBD1. J was trimmed by 5 bases and V by 6 bases; bases with no gene match: 2. This CDR3 contains 13 residues. CDR1 is ENHRY and CDR2 is SYGVKD in the germline V gene. CDR3: CAIRGQGADEQYF. For the CDR3, the DNA is TGTGCCATCAGGGGACAGGGGGCGGACGAGCAGTACTTC.